Listed below are T cell receptor beta chains from one sample, sequenced in a study of Graves' ophthalmopathy and Graves' hyperthyroidism. TCRdb reprocessed the multiplex PCR reads via MiXCR and lists one record per CDR3 protein. The table shows 400,000 to 450,000 distinct CDR3 sequences, with 20% to 25% occurring only once. The sequenced sample was peripheral blood. Every receptor here comes from a woman under 30 with stable Graves' hyperthyroidism. Each CDR3 is given with its conserved first and last residue. The D gene is left open where the match is weak. Clone size appears in some rows only: once, few, many, or a class for an expanded clone.

clone size | J gene | D gene | V gene | CDR3 DNA | CDR3 protein
NA | TRBJ2-5 | TRBD2 | TRBV6-1 | TGTGCCAGCACAATCCTAGCGGGGGCAGGAGAGACCCAGTACTTC | CASTILAGAGETQYF
many | TRBJ1-4 | TRBD1 | TRBV20-1 | TGCAGTGCCGGACAGGGGGGGGAAAAACTGTTTTTT | CSAGQGGEKLFF
many | TRBJ1-3 | NA | TRBV3-1 | TGTGCCAGCAGCCAACCCACAGGCTCTGGAAACACCATATATTTT | CASSQPTGSGNTIYF
many | TRBJ2-5 | NA | TRBV6-2/TRBV6-3 | TGTGCCAGCAGTTTGTATGGAATGAGTGGGGAAGAGACCCAGTACTTC | CASSLYGMSGEETQYF
many | TRBJ1-5 | NA | TRBV2 | TGTGCCAGCAGTGTCGGGGGAATGGGGCCCCAGCATTTT | CASSVGGMGPQHF
NA | TRBJ1-1 | TRBD1 | TRBV6-5 | TGTGCCAGCAGTTACCCGGGACAGCCAAGGACTGAAGCTTTCTTT | CASSYPGQPRTEAFF
many | TRBJ2-2 | NA | TRBV20-1 | TGCAGTGCTAGAGAAGGGGTGAACACCGGGGAGCTGTTTTTT | CSAREGVNTGELFF
few | TRBJ1-3 | NA | TRBV12-3/TRBV12-4 | TGTGCCAGCAGTTTCGCTGGAAACACCATATATTTT | CASSFAGNTIYF
many | TRBJ2-2 | NA | TRBV12-3/TRBV12-4 | TGTGCCAGCTCTATTAGCGGCGGGGAGCTGTTTTTT | CASSISGGELFF
many | TRBJ1-1 | NA | TRBV7-9 | TGTGCCAGCAGCTCTACACGTATGAACACTGAAGCTTTCTTT | CASSSTRMNTEAFF
many | TRBJ2-7 | NA | TRBV5-1 | TGCGCCAGCAGCTTGCTCCCCGGGAACGAGCAGTACTTC | CASSLLPGNEQYF
many | TRBJ2-7 | NA | TRBV6-5 | TGTGCCAGCAGTTACGGACGAGGGATCCACGAGCAGTACTTC | CASSYGRGIHEQYF
few | TRBJ2-2 | NA | TRBV11-2 | TGTGCCAGCCGCGGTCTAGGGGCCTTCACCGGGGAGCTGTTTTTT | CASRGLGAFTGELFF
once | TRBJ2-5 | NA | TRBV30 | TGTGCCTGGAGGTTACCGGCCCGGGAGACCCAGTACTTC | CAWRLPARETQYF
many | TRBJ2-7 | NA | TRBV7-3 | TGTGCCAGCAGCTTAACTAGCGGACCCTCCTACGAGCAGTACTTC | CASSLTSGPSYEQYF
many | TRBJ2-5 | NA | TRBV7-9 | TGTGCCAGCACCCCGATGGGGGCCCAAGAGACCCAGTACTTC | CASTPMGAQETQYF
NA | TRBJ2-5 | NA | TRBV12-3/TRBV12-4 | TGTGCCAGCAGTTTCAGTGAGTCCCAGTACTTC | CASSFSESQYF
NA | TRBJ2-3 | TRBD2 | TRBV11-1 | TGTGCCAGCAGCTTAGGAACCCGGGCTAGCGGGATCCCAGATACGCAGTATTTT | CASSLGTRASGIPDTQYF
many | TRBJ1-1 | NA | TRBV11-1 | TGTGCCAGCTCAGAACAGCCAAACACTGAAGCTTTCTTT | CASSEQPNTEAFF
many | TRBJ2-2 | NA | TRBV30 | TGTGCCGGGAGACGCCTAGCCAGCACCGGGGAGCTGTTTTTT | CAGRRLASTGELFF
many | TRBJ1-2 | NA | TRBV9 | TGTGCCAGCAGCGTAGCGATCGGGACCCCTGGCTACACCTTC | CASSVAIGTPGYTF
many | TRBJ2-3 | NA | TRBV24-1 | TGTGCCACCAGCGACCTCCGCACAGATACGCAGTATTTT | CATSDLRTDTQYF
many | TRBJ1-5 | NA | TRBV20-1 | TGCAGTGCTAGAGAGGCGGGCAATCAGCCCCAGCATTTT | CSAREAGNQPQHF
many | TRBJ2-7 | TRBD2 | TRBV7-2 | TGTGCCAGCAGCTTAGGACTAGCGATCGAGCAGTACTTC | CASSLGLAIEQYF
many | TRBJ2-5 | NA | TRBV7-2 | TGTGCCAGCAGCTTAGGGCCAAAAGAGACCCAGTACTTC | CASSLGPKETQYF
NA | TRBJ2-3 | TRBD2 | TRBV2 | TGTGCCAGCACTGGGGGGGGACTAGCGGGAGTGGGAAGCACAGATACGCAGTATTTT | CASTGGGLAGVGSTDTQYF
many | TRBJ2-3 | TRBD2 | TRBV15 | TGTGCCACCAGCAGAACTAGCGAATACACAGATACGCAGTATTTT | CATSRTSEYTDTQYF
NA | TRBJ1-1 | NA | TRBV20-1 | TGCAGTGCTAGTTTGGGGGGAATGAACACTGAAGCTTTCTTT | CSASLGGMNTEAFF
once | TRBJ2-5 | NA | TRBV6-1 | TGTGCCAGCAGTCCTCCGGGACGAAGACAAGAGACCCAGTACTTC | CASSPPGRRQETQYF
many | TRBJ2-5 | NA | TRBV27 | TGTGCCAGCAGTAGCCAGGGATTTGTGGAGACCCAGTACTTC | CASSSQGFVETQYF
NA | TRBJ2-2 | NA | TRBV7-8 | TGTGCCAGCAGCTTATTGGCGGCAGGGGCCGGGGAGCTGTTTTTT | CASSLLAAGAGELFF
many | TRBJ1-1 | NA | TRBV6-1 | TGTGCCAGCATAGGTCGGTCCATGAACACTGAAGCTTTCTTT | CASIGRSMNTEAFF
once | TRBJ1-2 | NA | TRBV7-2 | TGTGCCAGCAGCCCCGGACCGCACTATGGCTACACCTTC | CASSPGPHYGYTF
NA | TRBJ2-2 | NA | TRBV5-5 | TGTGCCAGCAGTCGCGCTAGTACCACCGGGGAGCTGTTTTTT | CASSRASTTGELFF
many | TRBJ2-5 | NA | TRBV6-5 | TGTGCCAGCAGTTACTCTCAGACCGAAGAGACCCAGTACTTC | CASSYSQTEETQYF
NA | TRBJ2-5 | NA | TRBV28 | TGTGTCAGCAACCGAGGACTTGCGGCGTTTTTGCATGAGACCCAGTACTTC | CVSNRGLAAFLHETQYF
few | TRBJ2-1 | TRBD1 | TRBV7-3 | TGTGCCAGCAGCTCGGACAGGGCGGGTTACAATGAGCAGTTCTTC | CASSSDRAGYNEQFF